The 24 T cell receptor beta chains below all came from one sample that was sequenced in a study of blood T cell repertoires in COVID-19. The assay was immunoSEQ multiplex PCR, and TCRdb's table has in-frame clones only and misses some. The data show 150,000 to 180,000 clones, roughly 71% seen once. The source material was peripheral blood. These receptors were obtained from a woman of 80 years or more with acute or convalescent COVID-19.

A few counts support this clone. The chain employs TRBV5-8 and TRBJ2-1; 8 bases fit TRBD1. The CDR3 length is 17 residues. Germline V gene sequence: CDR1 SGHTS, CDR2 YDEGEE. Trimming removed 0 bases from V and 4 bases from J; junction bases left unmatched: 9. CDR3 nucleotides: TGTGCCAGCAGCTTGGCCTGGGGACAGGAGATTTACAATGAGCAGTTCTTC. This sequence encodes CASSLAWGQEIYNEQFF.

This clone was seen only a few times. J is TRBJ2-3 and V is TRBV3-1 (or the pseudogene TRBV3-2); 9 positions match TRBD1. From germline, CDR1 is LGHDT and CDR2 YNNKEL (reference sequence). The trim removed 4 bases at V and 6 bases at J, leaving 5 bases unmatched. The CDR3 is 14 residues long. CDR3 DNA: TGTGCCAGCAGCCCCGGACAGGGGAGCGATACGCAGTATTTT. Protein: CASSPGQGSDTQYF.

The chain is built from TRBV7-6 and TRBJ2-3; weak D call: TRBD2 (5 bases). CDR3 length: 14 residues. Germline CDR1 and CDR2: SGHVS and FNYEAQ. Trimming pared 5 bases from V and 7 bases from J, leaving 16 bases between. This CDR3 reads CASSQRTSGNTQYF. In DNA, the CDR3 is TGTGCCAGCAGCCAAAGGACTTCTGGGAATACGCAGTATTTT.

The CDR3 reads CASSLGEGFYGYTF. CDR3 nucleotides: TGTGCCAGCAGCTTGGGGGAGGGCTTCTATGGCTACACCTTC. The genes are TRBV5-4 and TRBJ1-2; no clear D gene. Germline CDR1 is SGHNT and CDR2 is YYREEE (reference sequence). Trimming removed 0 bases from V and 4 bases from J, with 10 bases in between. This CDR3 region has 14 residues.

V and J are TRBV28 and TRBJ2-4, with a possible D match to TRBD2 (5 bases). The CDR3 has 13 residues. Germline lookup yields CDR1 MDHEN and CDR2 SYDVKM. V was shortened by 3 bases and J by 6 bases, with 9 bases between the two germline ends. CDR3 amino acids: CASSFIGGNIQYF. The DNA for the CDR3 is TGTGCCAGCAGTTTTATCGGAGGAAACATTCAGTACTTC.

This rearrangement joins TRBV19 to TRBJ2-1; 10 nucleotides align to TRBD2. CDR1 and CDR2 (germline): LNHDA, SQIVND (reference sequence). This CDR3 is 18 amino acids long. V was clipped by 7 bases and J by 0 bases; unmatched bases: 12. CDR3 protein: CASNTPGLASSSYNEQFF. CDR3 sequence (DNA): TGTGCCAGTAATACACCGGGACTAGCGTCTAGCTCCTACAATGAGCAGTTCTTC.

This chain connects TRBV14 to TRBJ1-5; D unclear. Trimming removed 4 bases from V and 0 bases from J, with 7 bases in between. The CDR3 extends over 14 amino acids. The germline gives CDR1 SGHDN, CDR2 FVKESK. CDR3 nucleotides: TGTGCCAGCAGCCGCGTGCATAGCAATCAGCCCCAGCATTTT. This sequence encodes CASSRVHSNQPQHF.

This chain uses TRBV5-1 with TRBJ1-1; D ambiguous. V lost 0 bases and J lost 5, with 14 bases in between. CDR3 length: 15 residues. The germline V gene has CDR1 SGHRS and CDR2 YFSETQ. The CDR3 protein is CASSLEQASVTEAFF. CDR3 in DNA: TGCGCCAGCAGCTTGGAACAAGCGAGTGTTACTGAAGCTTTCTTT. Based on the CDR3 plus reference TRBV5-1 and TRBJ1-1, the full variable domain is KAGVTQTPRYLIKTRGQQVTLSCSPISGHRSVSWYQQTPGQGLQFLFEYFSETQRNKGNFPGRFSGRQFSNSRSEMNVSTLELGDSALYLCASSLEQASVTEAFFGQGTRLTVV.

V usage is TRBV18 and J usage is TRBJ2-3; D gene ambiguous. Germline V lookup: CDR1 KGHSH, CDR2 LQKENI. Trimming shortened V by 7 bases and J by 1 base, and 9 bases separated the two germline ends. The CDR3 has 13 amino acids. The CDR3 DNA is TGTGCCAGCTGCGTCGCGGGCACAGATACGCAGTATTTT. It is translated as CASCVAGTDTQYF. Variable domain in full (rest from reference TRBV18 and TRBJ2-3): NAGVMQNPRHLVRRRGQEARLRCSPMKGHSHVYWYRQLPEEGLKFMVYLQKENIIDESGMPKERFSAEFPKEGPSILRIQQVVRGDSAAYFCASCVAGTDTQYFGPGTRLTVL.

CDR3 residues: CASSLGTSGVNEQFF. In DNA, the CDR3 is TGTGCCAGCAGCCTGGGAACTAGCGGGGTCAATGAGCAGTTCTTC. The chain recombines TRBV6-6 with TRBJ2-1; TRBD2 matches 10 bases. The CDR3 runs 15 residues. V trimming: 6 bases; J trimming: 6 bases; junction bases outside the gene matches: 8. From germline, CDR1 is MNHNY and CDR2 SVGAGI (reference sequence).

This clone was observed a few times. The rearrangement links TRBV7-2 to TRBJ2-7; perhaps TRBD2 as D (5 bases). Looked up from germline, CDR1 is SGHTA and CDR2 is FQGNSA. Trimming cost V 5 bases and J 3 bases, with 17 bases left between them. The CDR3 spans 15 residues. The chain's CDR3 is CASSQNANSGYEQYF. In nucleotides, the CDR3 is TGTGCCAGCAGCCAGAACGCCAACAGCGGCTACGAGCAGTACTTC.

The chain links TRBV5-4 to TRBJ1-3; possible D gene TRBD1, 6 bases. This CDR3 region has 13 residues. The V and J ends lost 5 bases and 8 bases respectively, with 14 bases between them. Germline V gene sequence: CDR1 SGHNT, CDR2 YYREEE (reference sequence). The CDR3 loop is CASSHRDGDTIYF. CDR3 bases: TGTGCCAGCAGTCACAGGGACGGGGACACCATATATTTT. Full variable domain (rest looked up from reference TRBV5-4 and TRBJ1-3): ETGVTQSPTHLIKTRGQQVTLRCSSQSGHNTVSWYQQALGQGPQFIFQYYREEENGRGNFPPRFSGLQFPNYSSELNVNALELDDSALYLCASSHRDGDTIYFGEGSWLTVV.

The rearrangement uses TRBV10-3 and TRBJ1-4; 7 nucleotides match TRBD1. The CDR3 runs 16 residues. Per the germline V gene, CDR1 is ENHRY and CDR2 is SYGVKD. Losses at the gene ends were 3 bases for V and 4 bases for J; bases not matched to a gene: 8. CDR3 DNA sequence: TGTGCCATCAGTGACCCTCCGGGACAGAATAATGAAAAACTGTTTTTT. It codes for CAISDPPGQNNEKLFF.

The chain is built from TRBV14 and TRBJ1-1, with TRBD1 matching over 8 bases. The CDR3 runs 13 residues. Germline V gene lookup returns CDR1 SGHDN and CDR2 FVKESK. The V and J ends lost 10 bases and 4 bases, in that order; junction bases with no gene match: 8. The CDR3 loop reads CATSGTGTTEAFF. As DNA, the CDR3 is TGTGCCACGTCCGGGACAGGTACCACTGAAGCTTTCTTT. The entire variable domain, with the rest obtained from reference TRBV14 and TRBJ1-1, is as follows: EAGVTQFPSHSVIEKGQTVTLRCDPISGHDNLYWYRRVMGKEIKFLLHFVKESKQDESGMPNNRFLAERTGGTYSTLKVQPAELEDSGVYFCATSGTGTTEAFFGQGTRLTVV.

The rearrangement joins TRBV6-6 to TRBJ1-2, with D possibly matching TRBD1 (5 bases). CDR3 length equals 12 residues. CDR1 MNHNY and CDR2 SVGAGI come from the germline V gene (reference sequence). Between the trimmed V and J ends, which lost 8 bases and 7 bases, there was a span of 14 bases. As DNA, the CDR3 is TGTGCCAGCGCAACCCAGGGCTCTGGCTACACCTTC. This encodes CASATQGSGYTF.

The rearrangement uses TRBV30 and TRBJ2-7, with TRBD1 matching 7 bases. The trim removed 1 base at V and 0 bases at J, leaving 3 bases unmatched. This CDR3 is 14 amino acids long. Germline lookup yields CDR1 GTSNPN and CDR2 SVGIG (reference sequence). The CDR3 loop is CAWSGRDSSYEQYF. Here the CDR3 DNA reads TGTGCCTGGAGTGGCCGGGACAGCTCCTACGAGCAGTACTTC.

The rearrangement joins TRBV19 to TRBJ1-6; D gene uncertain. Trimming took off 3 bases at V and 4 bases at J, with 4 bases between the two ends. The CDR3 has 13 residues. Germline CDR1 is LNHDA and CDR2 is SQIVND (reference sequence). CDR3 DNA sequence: TGTGCCAGTAGTATTGCGTATAATTCACCCCTCCACTTT. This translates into CASSIAYNSPLHF.

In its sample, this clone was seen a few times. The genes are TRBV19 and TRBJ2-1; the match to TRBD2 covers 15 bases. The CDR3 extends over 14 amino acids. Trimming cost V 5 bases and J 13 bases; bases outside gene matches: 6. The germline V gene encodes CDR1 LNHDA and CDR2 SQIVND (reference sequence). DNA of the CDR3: TGTGCCAGTAGTCTCGGGACTAGCGGGAGGACTCAGTTCTTC. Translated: CASSLGTSGRTQFF.

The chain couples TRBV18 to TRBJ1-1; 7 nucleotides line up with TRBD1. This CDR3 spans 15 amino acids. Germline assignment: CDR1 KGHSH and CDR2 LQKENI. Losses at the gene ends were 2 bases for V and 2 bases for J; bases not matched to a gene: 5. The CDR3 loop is CASSPGAGGNTEAFF. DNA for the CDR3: TGTGCCAGCTCACCAGGGGCAGGGGGTAACACTGAAGCTTTCTTT.

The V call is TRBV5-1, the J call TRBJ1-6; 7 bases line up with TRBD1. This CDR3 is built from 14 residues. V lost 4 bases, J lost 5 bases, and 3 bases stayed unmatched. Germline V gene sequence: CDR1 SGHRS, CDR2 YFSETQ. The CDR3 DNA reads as TGCGCCAGCAGCCGCGGGACAGATAATTCACCCCTCCACTTT. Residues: CASSRGTDNSPLHF.

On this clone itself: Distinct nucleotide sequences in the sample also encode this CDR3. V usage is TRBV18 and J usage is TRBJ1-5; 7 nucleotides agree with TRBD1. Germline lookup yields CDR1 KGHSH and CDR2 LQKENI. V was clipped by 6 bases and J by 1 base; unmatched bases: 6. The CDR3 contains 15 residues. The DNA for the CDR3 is TGTGCCAGCTCGCTTGACAGGGCGAGCAATCAGCCCCAGCATTTT. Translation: CASSLDRASNQPQHF.

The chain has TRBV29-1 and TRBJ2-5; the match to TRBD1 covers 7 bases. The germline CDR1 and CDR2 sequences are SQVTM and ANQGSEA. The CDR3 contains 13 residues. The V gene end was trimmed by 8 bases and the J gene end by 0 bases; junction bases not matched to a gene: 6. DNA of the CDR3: TGCAGCCCACAGGGGCCGGACCAAGAGACCCAGTACTTC. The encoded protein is CSPQGPDQETQYF.

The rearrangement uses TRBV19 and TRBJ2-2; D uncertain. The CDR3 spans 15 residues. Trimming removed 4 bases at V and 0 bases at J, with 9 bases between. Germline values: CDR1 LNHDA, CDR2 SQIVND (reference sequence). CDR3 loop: CASSNWLANTGELFF. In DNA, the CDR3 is TGTGCCAGTAGTAATTGGTTAGCGAACACCGGGGAGCTGTTTTTT.

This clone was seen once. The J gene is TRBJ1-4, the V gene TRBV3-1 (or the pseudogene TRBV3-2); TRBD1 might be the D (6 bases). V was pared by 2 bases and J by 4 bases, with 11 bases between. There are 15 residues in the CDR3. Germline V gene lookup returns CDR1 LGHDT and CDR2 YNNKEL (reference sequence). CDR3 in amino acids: CASSQRQAGNEKLFF. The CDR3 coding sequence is TGTGCCAGCAGCCAACGACAGGCGGGTAATGAAAAACTGTTTTTT.